This TCR beta chain was sequenced in a study of cytomegalovirus exposure and HLA in healthy donors. Study-wide findings and caveats: In a later analysis, HLA-C alleles had the fewest associated TCRs, DRB1 alleles the most. Per a later analysis, HLA-associated TCR beta chains showed more clonal expansion than other, equally common TCR beta chains.

With respect to this clone: Its antigen is undetermined.

13 Jbeta primers and 60 Vbeta primers were used for the PCR. Produced via immunoSEQ multiplex PCR; TCRdb's table is partial and in-frame only. This sample has some 150,000 clones, with roughly 80% found just once. This clonotype was sampled from a woman aged 45-65 years in good health and CMV-seronegative. Sequenced input: PBMCs.

The CDR3, as DNA: TGTGCCAGCAGTAGGGACAGGGTAGAAAATTCACCCCTCCACTTT. It is translated as CASSRDRVENSPLHF. This chain links TRBV2 with TRBJ1-6, with TRBD1 identical over 9 bases. The CDR3 has 15 amino acids. Germline CDR1 SNHLY, CDR2 FYNNEI. Trimming removed 5 bases from V and 7 bases from J; junction bases left unmatched: 6.